The 32 T cell receptor beta chains presented below share a single source sample, sequenced in a study of vaccination effects on CD4 cells after COVID-19. No antigen has been assigned to these receptors. Antigen-specific CD4+ T cells were expanded (with viral peptide pools) by the ViraFEST assay ahead of sequencing. Once cultured for 10 days, the cells underwent separation to obtain CD4+ T cells. Two doses of either BNT162b2 or mRNA-1273 were given to each participant. TCRdb's copy holds only in-frame clones and misses some; the assay was immunoSEQ multiplex PCR. The table lists tens of thousands of clones, roughly 80% of them singletons. The sequences come from CD4+ T cells from PBMCs cultured with HCoV-OC43 spike peptides, collected after COVID-19 vaccination. Regarding subset: HCoV-OC43 spike overlapping peptide pool stimulation. The receptors come from a human donor who received a COVID-19 vaccine.

This chain connects TRBV5-1 to TRBJ1-3; D may be TRBD1 (5 bases). Per the germline V gene, CDR1 is SGHRS and CDR2 is YFSETQ. The CDR3 contains 16 residues. Trimming stripped 0 bases from V and 4 bases from J, with 14 bases between. In DNA, the CDR3 is TGCGCCAGCAGCTTGGGGGGACTTCAATACGGAAACACCATATATTTT. It specifies CASSLGGLQYGNTIYF.

This chain connects TRBV6-2 or TRBV6-3 to TRBJ1-6; possibly TRBD1 for D (6 bases). Germline CDR1 and CDR2: MNHEY and SVGEGT. Trimming took 6 bases from V and 10 from J, leaving 16 bases between them. The length of the CDR3 is 14 residues. The CDR3 here is CASRPNRAWSPLHF. As DNA, the CDR3 is TGTGCCAGCAGGCCTAACAGGGCTTGGTCACCCCTCCACTTT.

The chain employs TRBV7-2 and TRBJ2-5; no definite D call. Germline V CDR1 and CDR2: SGHTA, FQGNSA. This CDR3 is 14 amino acids long. V gave up 3 bases and J gave up 5 bases, with 13 bases separating them. DNA for the CDR3: TGTGCCAGCAGCTTCCTATATCTCCGGGAGACCCAGTACTTC. Protein: CASSFLYLRETQYF.

The genes are TRBV3-1 (or the pseudogene TRBV3-2) and TRBJ1-2; TRBD1 might be the D (6 bases). Per the germline V gene, CDR1 is LGHDT and CDR2 is YNNKEL (reference sequence). The CDR3 covers 13 residues. V was clipped by 4 bases and J by 4 bases, with 10 bases between them. The CDR3 sequence: CASSRDTPYGYTF. In DNA form, the CDR3 reads TGTGCCAGCAGCCGGGACACTCCCTATGGCTACACCTTC.

The chain employs TRBV3-1 (or the pseudogene TRBV3-2) and TRBJ2-3, with TRBD2 matching 11 bases. The length of the CDR3 is 19 residues. V lost 1 base and J lost 6; bases outside the gene matches: 15. CDR1 and CDR2 (germline): LGHDT, YNNKEL (reference sequence). CDR3 region: CASSQGTPSLAGVRDTQYF. The CDR3 DNA reads as TGTGCCAGCAGCCAAGGCACGCCGTCACTAGCGGGGGTCCGGGATACGCAGTATTTT.

The J gene is TRBJ2-1, the V gene TRBV12-3 or TRBV12-4; perhaps TRBD2 as D (6 bases). This CDR3 has 13 amino acids. V lost 5 bases and J lost 8, with 13 bases in between. CDR3 nucleotide sequence: TGTGCCAGCAGTGGGGACTCTGGGGATGAGCAGTTCTTC. Protein sequence: CASSGDSGDEQFF.

CDR3 amino acids: CASSERLAGLHTQYF. CDR3 coding DNA: TGTGCCAGCAGCGAGAGACTAGCGGGGTTACATACGCAGTATTTT. The rearrangement joins TRBV5-8 to TRBJ2-3; 11 nucleotides match TRBD2. Germline V CDR1 and CDR2: SGHTS, YDEGEE. This CDR3 is 15 amino acids long. V was pared by 4 bases and J by 7 bases, with 8 bases of the junction left unmatched.

V and J are TRBV6-5 and TRBJ2-5; D ambiguous. This CDR3 has 15 residues. Germline-derived CDR1 and CDR2 are MNHEY and SVGAGI. The V end lost 2 bases, the J end lost 0 bases, and 10 bases lay between the germline ends. CDR3 loop: CASSYAWRNQETQYF. The CDR3 bases are TGTGCCAGCAGTTACGCCTGGAGAAACCAAGAGACCCAGTACTTC.

The chain couples TRBV27 to TRBJ2-1, with TRBD2 matching over 7 bases. Trimming cost V 6 bases and J 15 bases; bases outside gene matches: 26. The length of the CDR3 is 17 residues. Germline V CDR1 and CDR2: MNHEY, SMNVEV (reference sequence). The CDR3 DNA reads TGTGCCAGCAGCCTCAATGGGGGGGAGCCCTTGGTTAGTTTTCGGTTCTTC. This gives the protein CASSLNGGEPLVSFRFF.

The chain joins TRBV5-8 to TRBJ2-7; D is unclear. V was cut by 3 bases and J by 3 bases, with 16 bases left in between. CDR1 SGHTS and CDR2 YDEGEE come from the germline V gene. There are 15 residues in the CDR3. Here the CDR3 reads CASSSRRASYYEQYV. CDR3 nucleotide sequence: TGTGCCAGCAGCTCCAGAAGGGCCTCCTACTACGAGCAGTACGTC.

The CDR3 loop reads CASSSRLAGVDANTGELFF. For the CDR3, the DNA is TGCGCCAGCAGCTCGAGACTAGCGGGGGTGGACGCGAACACCGGGGAGCTGTTTTTT. The chain couples TRBV5-1 to TRBJ2-2; 12 bases map to TRBD2. Germline V CDR1 and CDR2: SGHRS, YFSETQ. V lost 3 bases and J lost 0; bases outside the gene matches: 9. The length of the CDR3 is 19 residues.

The chain recombines TRBV4-3 with TRBJ1-1; possibly TRBD1 for D (5 bases). Germline V CDR1 and CDR2: LGHNA, YSLEER. CDR3 length equals 15 residues. V gave up 0 bases and J gave up 3 bases, with 11 bases separating them. CDR3 sequence (DNA): TGCGCCAGCAGCCAAGAGCCCCAGGGAGACACTGAAGCTTTCTTT. This translates into CASSQEPQGDTEAFF.

The chain links TRBV2 to TRBJ2-3; 12 bases agree with TRBD2. The CDR3 spans 16 residues. Germline V gives CDR1 SNHLY, CDR2 FYNNEI. Losses at the gene ends were 7 bases for V and 5 bases for J; bases not matched to a gene: 10. The CDR3 here is CASTSRILAGGDTQYF. The DNA of the CDR3 is TGTGCCAGCACCAGCCGGATACTAGCGGGGGGAGATACGCAGTATTTT. Combining the CDR3 with reference TRBV2 and TRBJ2-3 gives the whole variable domain EPEVTQTPSHQVTQMGQEVILRCVPISNHLYFYWYRQILGQKVEFLVSFYNNEISEKSEIFDDQFSVERPDGSNFTLKIRSTKLEDSAMYFCASTSRILAGGDTQYFGPGTRLTVL.

V usage is TRBV19 and J usage is TRBJ1-3; TRBD1 is a possible D gene (5 bases). The length of the CDR3 is 14 residues. V was clipped by 10 bases and J by 0 bases, with 13 bases between them. Germline-derived CDR1 and CDR2 are LNHDA and SQIVND (reference sequence). The CDR3 DNA is TGTGCCACTACGTGGGGGATCTCTGGAAACACCATATATTTT. Translated: CATTWGISGNTIYF.

V is TRBV12-3 or TRBV12-4 and J is TRBJ1-3; no clear D gene. The CDR3 has 13 residues. The V end lost 2 bases, the J end lost 7 bases, and 9 bases lay between the germline ends. The CDR3, as DNA: TGTGCCAGCAGTTTATCCCCGGTGAACACCATATATTTT. Protein product: CASSLSPVNTIYF.

This rearrangement joins TRBV30 to TRBJ1-2, with 9 bases aligning to TRBD1. The CDR3 has 17 amino acids. J was trimmed by 3 bases and V by 0 bases; bases with no gene match: 11. Germline CDR1 and CDR2: GTSNPN and SVGIG (reference sequence). The CDR3 protein is CAWSVGDRAPNDYGYTF. CDR3 DNA: TGTGCCTGGAGTGTGGGGGACAGGGCCCCCAACGACTATGGCTACACCTTC.

The count of this clone is one. The chain links TRBV5-1 to TRBJ1-4; a weak D match, TRBD1 (6 bases). The CDR3 is 17 residues long. In germline, CDR1 is SGHRS, CDR2 YFSETQ. The V and J ends lost 0 bases and 2 bases respectively, with 14 bases between them. The CDR3 coding sequence is TGCGCCAGCAGCTTGGGGGGGGCTGGATCGACTAATGAAAAACTGTTTTTT. Amino acid sequence: CASSLGGAGSTNEKLFF. Variable domain in full (rest from reference TRBV5-1 and TRBJ1-4): KAGVTQTPRYLIKTRGQQVTLSCSPISGHRSVSWYQQTPGQGLQFLFEYFSETQRNKGNFPGRFSGRQFSNSRSEMNVSTLELGDSALYLCASSLGGAGSTNEKLFFGSGTQLSVL.

The CDR3 protein is CASSLAAAANYGYTF. CDR3 in DNA: TGTGCCAGCAGCTTAGCCGCGGCAGCTAACTATGGCTACACCTTC. This chain links TRBV7-9 with TRBJ1-2; D remains unclear. Per germline, CDR1 SEHNR and CDR2 FQNEAQ (reference sequence). V lost 0 bases and J lost 0, with 8 bases in between. The CDR3 totals 15 residues.

This clone was detected only a few times. The chain is built from TRBV28 and TRBJ1-3, with TRBD1 matching 8 bases. There are 15 residues in the CDR3. The germline V gene has CDR1 MDHEN and CDR2 SYDVKM. V gave up 5 bases and J gave up 4 bases; unmatched junction bases: 7. The CDR3 region is CASSADRGAGNTIYF. The CDR3 region has the DNA TGTGCCAGCAGTGCAGACAGGGGAGCGGGAAACACCATATATTTT.

The chain has TRBV10-2 and TRBJ1-1, with D perhaps TRBD1 (6 bases). V shed 0 bases and J shed 5 bases, with 7 bases lying between them. Germline values: CDR1 WSHSY, CDR2 SAAADI. The CDR3 is made up of 13 amino acids. CDR3 DNA sequence: TGCGCCAGCAGTGAGTCAGGGGGGACTGAAGCTTTCTTT. Protein: CASSESGGTEAFF.

This clone was seen just once. This chain links TRBV7-8 with TRBJ2-1, with TRBD1 as a possible D gene (6 bases). V lost 4 bases to trimming and J lost 3 bases, with 16 bases between them. The CDR3 runs 16 residues. Germline V gene lookup returns CDR1 SGHVS and CDR2 FQNEAQ. CDR3 region: CASSSRGRGLYNEQFF. In DNA, the CDR3 is TGTGCCAGCAGCTCAAGGGGCAGGGGTCTCTACAATGAGCAGTTCTTC.

This clone was observed once. The rearrangement uses TRBV19 and TRBJ1-5; D is undetermined. V lost 2 bases and J lost 3, with 5 bases in between. Per the germline V gene, CDR1 is LNHDA and CDR2 is SQIVND (reference sequence). The CDR3 contains 13 residues. CDR3 coding DNA: TGTGCCAGTAGTATATGGCCCAATCAGCCCCAGCATTTT. Protein: CASSIWPNQPQHF.

This clone was counted only a few times. The CDR3 loop reads CASSSATSVGEQFF. The CDR3 DNA follows: TGTGCCAGCAGCTCCGCGACTAGCGTGGGTGAGCAGTTCTTC. The chain employs TRBV11-2 and TRBJ2-1, with 8 positions matching TRBD2. Trimming took 4 bases from V and 9 from J; bases not matched to a gene: 8. Germline-derived CDR1 and CDR2 are SGHAT and FQNNGV. CDR3 length: 14 residues.

V is TRBV14 and J is TRBJ2-5; D remains unclear. The CDR3 is made up of 18 amino acids. Between the trimmed V and J ends, which lost 4 bases and 5 bases, there was a span of 26 bases. The germline CDR1 and CDR2 sequences are SGHDN and FVKESK. As DNA, the CDR3 is TGTGCCAGCAGCCGCTCACCCGTTGTAGAGAAGGGTAGGGAGACCCAGTACTTC. It specifies CASSRSPVVEKGRETQYF.

The rearrangement links TRBV19 to TRBJ1-3; D ambiguous. Germline-derived CDR1 and CDR2 are LNHDA and SQIVND (reference sequence). This CDR3 is 14 amino acids long. Trimming left V 8 bases short and J 4 bases short, with 15 bases between. The CDR3 spells CASRLSAGGNTIYF. CDR3 nucleotides: TGTGCCAGTCGATTATCCGCGGGGGGAAACACCATATATTTT.

The chain is built from TRBV11-2 and TRBJ2-1; D gene ambiguous. V was shortened by 5 bases and J by 1 base, with 12 bases between the two germline ends. CDR3 length: 15 amino acids. Germline lookup yields CDR1 SGHAT and CDR2 FQNNGV. CDR3 residues: CASSQGRNSYNEQFF. DNA for the CDR3: TGTGCCAGCAGCCAAGGGCGGAATTCCTACAATGAGCAGTTCTTC.

The rearrangement joins TRBV12-3 or TRBV12-4 to TRBJ2-3; perhaps TRBD1 as D (5 bases). The CDR3 runs to 13 residues. CDR3 amino acids: CAVQEKLTDTQYF. DNA for the CDR3: TGTGCGGTACAGGAGAAGTTAACAGATACGCAGTATTTT.

The V gene is TRBV7-7, the J gene TRBJ2-2, with D possibly called TRBD1 or TRBD2 (5 bases each). The CDR3 loop spans 15 amino acids. V was pared by 7 bases and J by 1 base, with 13 bases between. Germline V lookup: CDR1 SSHAT, CDR2 FNYEAQ (reference sequence). The CDR3 DNA is TGTGCCAGCACGCCCGGGGCGGGGAACACCGGGGAGCTGTTTTTT. It encodes CASTPGAGNTGELFF.

This chain connects TRBV7-3 to TRBJ1-3; D unresolved. In germline, CDR1 is SGHTA, CDR2 FQGTGA. The V end was cut by 6 bases, the J end by 0 bases, with 6 bases between. The CDR3 spans 13 residues. The CDR3 bases are TGTGCCAGCAGTGTAGGCTCTGGAAACACCATATATTTT. It is translated as CASSVGSGNTIYF.

CDR3 nucleotides: TGTGCCATCAGTGAAAACGGGGGAGGGACAGATACGCAGTATTTT. This codes for CAISENGGGTDTQYF. This chain uses TRBV10-3 with TRBJ2-3, with TRBD2 matching over 7 bases. V lost 3 bases to trimming and J lost 3 bases; unmatched junction nucleotides: 6. The CDR3 is made up of 15 amino acids. From germline, CDR1 is ENHRY and CDR2 SYGVKD.

This clone has more than one count but fewer than ten. The rearrangement uses TRBV7-8 and TRBJ2-6, with D uncertain. This CDR3 has 17 amino acids. Germline-derived CDR1 and CDR2 are SGHVS and FQNEAQ. Trimming removed 7 bases at V and 2 bases at J, with 18 bases between. Here the CDR3 reads CASTLQPYYTGANVLTF. CDR3 bases: TGTGCCAGCACGCTACAGCCTTACTATACTGGGGCCAACGTCCTGACTTTC.

This clone was seen only a few times. The chain links TRBV19 to TRBJ2-2; D possibly uses TRBD1 or TRBD2 (6 bases each). The CDR3 sequence is 16 residues long. Per the germline V gene, CDR1 is LNHDA and CDR2 is SQIVND (reference sequence). V was pared by 2 bases and J by 7 bases, with 17 bases between. The CDR3 region is CASSIFPGARGGELFF. CDR3 DNA: TGTGCCAGTAGTATATTTCCAGGGGCGCGGGGCGGGGAGCTGTTTTTT.